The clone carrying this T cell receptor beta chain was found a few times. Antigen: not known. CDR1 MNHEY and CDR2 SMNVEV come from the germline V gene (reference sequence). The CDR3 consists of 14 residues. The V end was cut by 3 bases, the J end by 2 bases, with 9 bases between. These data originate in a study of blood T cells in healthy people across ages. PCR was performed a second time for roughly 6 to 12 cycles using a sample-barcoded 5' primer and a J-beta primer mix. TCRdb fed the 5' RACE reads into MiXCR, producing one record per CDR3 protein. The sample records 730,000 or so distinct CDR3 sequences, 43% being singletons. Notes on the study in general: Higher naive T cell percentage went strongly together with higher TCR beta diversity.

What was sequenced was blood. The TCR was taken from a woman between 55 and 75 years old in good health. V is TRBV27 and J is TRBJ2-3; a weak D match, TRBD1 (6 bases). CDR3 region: CASSFKGVTDTQYF. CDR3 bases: TGTGCCAGCAGTTTCAAGGGGGTCACAGATACGCAGTATTTT.